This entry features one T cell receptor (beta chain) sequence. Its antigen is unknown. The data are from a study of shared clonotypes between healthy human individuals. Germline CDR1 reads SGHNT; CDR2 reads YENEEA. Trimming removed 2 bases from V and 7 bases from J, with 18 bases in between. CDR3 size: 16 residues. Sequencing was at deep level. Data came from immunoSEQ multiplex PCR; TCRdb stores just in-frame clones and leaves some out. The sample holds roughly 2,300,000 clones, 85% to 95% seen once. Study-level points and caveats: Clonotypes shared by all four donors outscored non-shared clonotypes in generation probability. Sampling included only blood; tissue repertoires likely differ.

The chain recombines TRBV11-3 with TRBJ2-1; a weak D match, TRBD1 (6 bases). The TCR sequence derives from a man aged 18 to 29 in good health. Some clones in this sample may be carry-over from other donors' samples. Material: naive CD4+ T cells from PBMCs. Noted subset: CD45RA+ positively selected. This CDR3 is CASSLRGGSGYNEQFF. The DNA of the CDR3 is TGTGCCAGCAGCTTAAGAGGGGGATCAGGGTATAATGAGCAGTTCTTC.